These 8 T cell receptor beta chains came from one sample sequenced in a study of T cells in localized non-small cell lung cancer. Method: immunoSEQ multiplex PCR; TCRdb's copy keeps in-frame clones and lacks some. The sample contains some 2,200 clones, less than 35% of which appear only once. The sample in question was normal lung tissue next to the tumor, obtained before any cancer treatment. The receptors come from a female donor of 60 years or more with stage I squamous cell lung carcinoma.

This clone was observed a single time. V gene TRBV29-1 combines with J gene TRBJ2-1; D uncertain. Per germline, CDR1 SQVTM and CDR2 ANQGSEA. The CDR3 has 16 amino acids. V was cut by 0 bases and J by 1 base, with 13 bases left in between. The CDR3 is CSVEDPNRKSYNEQFF. The CDR3, as DNA: TGCAGCGTTGAAGACCCGAACCGGAAATCCTACAATGAGCAGTTCTTC.

By frequency in the sample, this clone is medium-sized (0.01 to 0.1%). V usage is TRBV6-8 and J usage is TRBJ1-1; D gene uncertain. The V gene lost 2 bases and the J gene lost 4 bases, with 8 bases spanning the gap. Germline V gene sequence: CDR1 MNHGY, CDR2 SAAAGT. This CDR3 contains 13 residues. The CDR3 protein is CASSYGRTTEAFF. CDR3 sequence (DNA): TGTGCCAGCAGTTACGGCAGGACCACTGAAGCTTTCTTT.

V gene TRBV18 combines with J gene TRBJ2-3; 11 bases align to TRBD2. The trim removed 0 bases at V and 1 base at J, leaving 3 bases unmatched. The germline gives CDR1 KGHSH, CDR2 LQKENI. The CDR3 runs to 17 residues. The CDR3 bases are TGTGCCAGCTCACCACCGGGACTAGCGGAGGGCACAGATACGCAGTATTTT. This codes for CASSPPGLAEGTDTQYF.

This clone is judged large (0.1 to 1%). This chain links TRBV11-3 with TRBJ1-6, with TRBD1 matching over 10 bases. CDR3 size: 18 residues. Germline V lookup: CDR1 SGHNT, CDR2 YENEEA. The V gene end was trimmed by 4 bases and the J gene end by 9 bases; junction bases not matched to a gene: 15. The CDR3 DNA reads TGTGCCAGCAGCTCGTACCCCCTACCGGGACAGGGGAGTTCACCCCTCCACTTT. Protein sequence: CASSSYPLPGQGSSPLHF.

V usage is TRBV19 and J usage is TRBJ2-1; the D gene could be TRBD1 or TRBD2 (5 bases each). The germline CDR1 and CDR2 sequences are LNHDA and SQIVND (reference sequence). The CDR3 is made up of 12 amino acids. The V gene lost 4 bases and the J gene lost 8 bases, with 9 bases spanning the gap. CDR3 DNA: TGTGCCAGTAGTAGAGGGGAGTATGAGCAGTTCTTC. It encodes CASSRGEYEQFF.

In this sample, this clone turned up a few times. The V gene is TRBV11-3, the J gene TRBJ2-4; 9 bases map to TRBD1. CDR3 length: 17 residues. V shed 3 bases, J shed 7 bases, and the junction held 13 bases outside the gene matches. The germline CDR1 and CDR2 sequences are SGHNT and YENEEA. The CDR3 here is CASSLEPLQGAWNIQYF. The DNA of the CDR3 is TGTGCCAGCAGCTTGGAGCCCTTACAGGGGGCATGGAACATTCAGTACTTC.

This chain uses TRBV18 with TRBJ2-1; 9 bases agree with TRBD2. V trimming: 0 bases; J trimming: 4 bases; junction bases outside the gene matches: 4. The CDR3 contains 16 residues. Germline assignment: CDR1 KGHSH and CDR2 LQKENI. The CDR3 loop is CASSPPLAGPYNEQFF. The CDR3 DNA sequence: TGTGCCAGCTCACCACCGCTAGCGGGGCCATACAATGAGCAGTTCTTC. The whole variable domain, remainder taken from reference TRBV18 and TRBJ2-1, is NAGVMQNPRHLVRRRGQEARLRCSPMKGHSHVYWYRQLPEEGLKFMVYLQKENIIDESGMPKERFSAEFPKEGPSILRIQQVVRGDSAAYFCASSPPLAGPYNEQFFGPGTRLTVL.

This rearrangement joins TRBV6-8 to TRBJ2-5, with a weak D call TRBD2 (5 bases). Trimming took off 10 bases at V and 5 bases at J, with 20 bases between the two ends. The CDR3 is 14 amino acids. Germline CDR1 reads MNHGY; CDR2 reads SAAAGT. CDR3 nucleotide sequence: TGTGCCATCGGAAACTCCAGAAGGGAGGAGACCCAGTACTTC. This translates into CAIGNSRREETQYF.